This TCR beta chain was retrieved from a study of CD8 T cells in ankylosing spondylitis. Study-level points and caveats: Some motif variants had been reported before (in reactive arthritis synovial fluid and blood).

V lost 8 bases and J lost 8, with 12 bases in between. The length of the CDR3 is 11 residues. The sample holds many counts of this clonotype. What it binds is unknown. TCRdb reprocessed the 5' RACE reads with MiXCR, giving one entry per CDR3 protein. This sample has 200,000 or so distinct CDR3 sequences, with 10% to 15% found just once. Sequenced input: blood, either unsorted or a sorted T cell fraction (not recorded which). The receptor was derived from a female donor with ankylosing spondylitis or in good health (not recorded which). V is TRBV12-3 or TRBV12-4 and J is TRBJ1-1; D not certain. CDR3 protein: CASRSETEAFF. Here the CDR3 DNA reads TGTGCCAGCCGTTCGGAGACCGAAGCTTTCTTT.